This T cell receptor (beta chain) was recorded in a study of cytomegalovirus exposure and HLA in healthy donors. Study as a whole: The same platform was used for the 100 to 150 validation repertoires as for the 666 first-cohort repertoires, as reported in a later analysis. The study, taken as a whole, reports: The classifier reportedly diagnosed cytomegalovirus status with high sensitivity and specificity. Cytomegalovirus-associated status was assigned to 150 or so TCR beta chains.

Sequencing used immunoSEQ multiplex PCR; TCRdb keeps in-frame clones, though not all of them. The sample has some 90,000 clones, roughly 96% seen once. This CDR3 has 15 amino acids. The germline V gene has CDR1 GTSNPN and CDR2 SVGIG (reference sequence). Between the trimmed V and J ends, which lost 0 bases and 0 bases, there was a span of 9 bases. With respect to this clone: Its cognate antigen is unknown.

The clonotype comes from a man aged 18 to 35 in good health and CMV-seronegative. The sequenced sample consisted of PBMCs. The chain combines TRBV30 with TRBJ1-5; possible D gene TRBD1, 5 bases. CDR3 bases: TGTGCCTGGAGTGTAAGGGGAAATAGCAATCAGCCCCAGCATTTT. Amino acid sequence: CAWSVRGNSNQPQHF.